The 23 T cell receptor beta chains below were found in one sample sequenced in a study of CD4 T cells in relation to SARS-CoV-2 and coronaviruses. Unexposed donor CD4+ T cells date from about 2011-2018, before the COVID-19 pandemic. TCRdb's table, derived via immunoSEQ multiplex PCR, lists solely in-frame clones and lacks some. Of 60,000 to 65,000 clones listed, 94% are singletons. Sequenced sample: naive CD4+ T cells from PBMCs. Regarding subset: naive CD4+ T cells isolated by negative enrichment. The receptors originated from a human donor in good health.

The CDR3 bases are TGTGCCAGCAGCGTAGTAGCCCTAGCGGGTGTTAGTGAGCAGTTCTTC. Translated: CASSVVALAGVSEQFF. The V and J genes are TRBV9 and TRBJ2-1, with 8 bases lining up with TRBD2. The ends lost 0 bases at V and 9 bases at J; junction bases unmatched: 11. Germline V gives CDR1 SGDLS, CDR2 YYNGEE. CDR3 length: 16 residues.

The V and J genes are TRBV4-2 and TRBJ2-1; no definite D call. CDR1 is LGHNA and CDR2 is YNFKEQ in the germline V gene. The ends were cut back, 1 base at V and 12 bases at J, with 13 bases in the middle. The CDR3 runs 13 residues. The CDR3 sequence is CASSQVLGDTQFF. DNA of the CDR3: TGTGCCAGCAGCCAAGTACTGGGCGATACGCAGTTCTTC.

The V gene is TRBV9, the J gene TRBJ2-7; D not certain. From germline, CDR1 is SGDLS and CDR2 YYNGEE. CDR3 length equals 15 residues. The V end lost 4 bases, the J end lost 6 bases, and 20 bases lay between the germline ends. CDR3 bases: TGTGCCAGCAGCCCAGAGACTCCCTTCCGTAGCGAGCAGTACTTC. This encodes CASSPETPFRSEQYF.

This clone was found once. This chain uses TRBV18 with TRBJ2-2; 11 bases map to TRBD1. J gave up 4 bases and V 5 bases, and 6 bases lay outside the gene matches. The CDR3 spans 16 residues. The V gene's germline CDR1 is KGHSH and CDR2 LQKENI. The CDR3 region is CASSLDRGHSTGELFF. CDR3 sequence (DNA): TGTGCCAGCTCATTGGACAGGGGGCATAGCACCGGGGAGCTGTTTTTT.

The V call is TRBV6-1, the J call TRBJ2-1; tentative D call: TRBD1 (6 bases). Trimming stripped 2 bases from V and 12 bases from J, with 17 bases between. This CDR3 has 14 residues. Per the germline V gene, CDR1 is MNHNS and CDR2 is SASEGT. The CDR3 loop reads CASSERADARGQFF. CDR3 DNA sequence: TGTGCCAGCAGTGAAAGGGCCGATGCCAGGGGGCAGTTCTTC.

V and J are TRBV28 and TRBJ2-3, with D possibly being TRBD1 (5 bases). The germline V gene has CDR1 MDHEN and CDR2 SYDVKM. V shed 3 bases and J shed 5 bases, with 15 bases lying between them. This CDR3 region has 15 residues. DNA of the CDR3: TGTGCCAGCAGTTTCGTCGCAGGGAAGGGAGATACGCAGTATTTT. Translated, it gives CASSFVAGKGDTQYF.

The rearrangement joins TRBV7-8 to TRBJ2-5; TRBD2 is a possible D gene (6 bases). Trimming left V 0 bases short and J 4 bases short, with 12 bases between. The CDR3 is made up of 15 amino acids. CDR1 and CDR2 from the germline V gene are SGHVS and FQNEAQ. CDR3 DNA: TGTGCCAGCAGCTTAGCGCCGGGACTCGTAGAGACCCAGTACTTC. Its protein is CASSLAPGLVETQYF.

The J gene is TRBJ2-2, the V gene TRBV6-4; TRBD2 matches at 13 bases. Losses at the gene ends were 0 bases for V and 4 bases for J; bases not matched to a gene: 2. This CDR3 spans 17 amino acids. Germline V gene data show CDR1 as MRHNA and CDR2 as SNTAGT. The DNA of the CDR3 is TGTGCCAGCAGTGACTCTTGGACTAGCGGGAGCACCGGGGAGCTGTTTTTT. Protein: CASSDSWTSGSTGELFF.

The chain carries TRBV28 and TRBJ1-5, with 7 bases lining up with TRBD1. This CDR3 has 16 residues. Germline-derived CDR1 and CDR2 are MDHEN and SYDVKM. V shed 1 base, J shed 8 bases, and the junction held 11 bases outside the gene matches. CDR3 nucleotides: TGTGCCAGCAGTTTATATTCGTTGTCCGGGACAGAGCCCCAGCATTTT. This codes for CASSLYSLSGTEPQHF. The entire variable domain, with the rest obtained from reference TRBV28 and TRBJ1-5, is as follows: DVKVTQSSRYLVKRTGEKVFLECVQDMDHENMFWYRQDPGLGLRLIYFSYDVKMKEKGDIPEGYSVSREKKERFSLILESASTNQTSMYLCASSLYSLSGTEPQHFGDGTRLSIL.

CDR3 DNA: TGTGCCAGCAGCTTATTTCAGGGGGTAAGCAATGAGCAGTTCTTC. This encodes CASSLFQGVSNEQFF. This chain connects TRBV7-3 to TRBJ2-1, with 7 bases lining up with TRBD1. The ends lost 2 bases at V and 6 bases at J; junction bases unmatched: 7. Germline V gene sequence: CDR1 SGHTA, CDR2 FQGTGA. CDR3 length: 15 residues.

The chain joins TRBV4-1 to TRBJ2-7; 10 nucleotides align to TRBD2. Losses at the gene ends were 0 bases for V and 7 bases for J; bases not matched to a gene: 9. This CDR3 contains 16 residues. The germline V gene encodes CDR1 MGHRA and CDR2 YSYEKL. CDR3 in amino acids: CASSQDRSGRASEQYF. DNA for the CDR3: TGCGCCAGCAGCCAAGATCGGAGCGGGAGGGCGTCTGAGCAGTACTTC.

J is TRBJ2-5 and V is TRBV7-2, with 15 nucleotides matching TRBD2. There are 17 residues in the CDR3. V gave up 6 bases and J gave up 0 bases; unmatched junction bases: 5. Germline CDR1 SGHTA, CDR2 FQGNSA. The CDR3 DNA reads TGTGCCAGCAGGGGGACTAGCGGGAGGCGCCACCAAGAGACCCAGTACTTC. It yields the protein CASRGTSGRRHQETQYF.

The CDR3 DNA is TGTGCCAGCAGCTCCCCCCCAGGGACTAGCGGAAAAGAGACCCAGTACTTC. Translated: CASSSPPGTSGKETQYF. The chain uses TRBV7-6 and TRBJ2-5; TRBD2 aligns across 11 bases. From germline, CDR1 is SGHVS and CDR2 FNYEAQ. This CDR3 region has 17 residues. J was trimmed by 3 bases and V by 4 bases; bases with no gene match: 10.

This chain links TRBV4-2 with TRBJ2-1; D might be TRBD2 (6 bases). CDR1 and CDR2 (germline): LGHNA, YNFKEQ. Trimming pared 0 bases from V and 6 bases from J, leaving 21 bases between. The CDR3 extends over 18 amino acids. CDR3 sequence (DNA): TGTGCCAGCAGCCAAGATGGGGCAGGGCAACGGGGGTTCAATGAGCAGTTCTTC. Translation gives CASSQDGAGQRGFNEQFF.

This chain links TRBV5-6 with TRBJ1-4; TRBD1 aligns across 10 bases. This CDR3 contains 15 residues. After removal of 4 bases from V and 11 bases from J, the junction contained 11 bases not matched to a gene. Germline CDR1 reads SGHDT; CDR2 reads YYEEEE. The CDR3 sequence: CASSVRGTGVWKLFF. CDR3 coding DNA: TGTGCCAGCAGCGTGAGGGGGACAGGGGTGTGGAAACTGTTTTTT.

The chain has TRBV19 and TRBJ2-4; D unresolved. This CDR3 contains 17 residues. Germline V CDR1 and CDR2: LNHDA, SQIVND (reference sequence). The V end lost 3 bases, the J end lost 1 base, and 16 bases lay between the germline ends. The chain's CDR3 is CASSISLLDTAKNIQYF. For the CDR3, the DNA is TGTGCCAGTAGTATTAGCCTGTTAGATACGGCCAAAAACATTCAGTACTTC.

The chain carries TRBV6-5 and TRBJ1-3; 7 bases map to TRBD1. Germline V gene data show CDR1 as MNHEY and CDR2 as SVGAGI. The CDR3 totals 14 residues. Trimming cost V 6 bases and J 1 base; bases outside gene matches: 3. In DNA, the CDR3 is TGTGCCAGCAGACGGGGACAGTCTGGAAACACCATATATTTT. It yields the protein CASRRGQSGNTIYF.

The chain uses TRBV5-1 and TRBJ1-3, with 7 bases fitting TRBD1. The CDR3 loop spans 17 amino acids. Germline V gives CDR1 SGHRS, CDR2 YFSETQ. Trimming took 1 base from V and 4 from J; bases not matched to a gene: 11. Written as DNA, the CDR3 is TGCGCCAGCAGCTTGACCGCGACAGGGTTGTTCGGAAACACCATATATTTT. Its translation is CASSLTATGLFGNTIYF.

V is TRBV28 and J is TRBJ1-2; tentatively, D is TRBD1 (5 bases). Germline lookup yields CDR1 MDHEN and CDR2 SYDVKM. CDR3 length: 15 residues. The V end lost 6 bases, the J end lost 4 bases, and 18 bases lay between the germline ends. CDR3 coding DNA: TGTGCCAGCAGCAAACCGGTAACGGGGCTCTATGGCTACACCTTC. Its translation: CASSKPVTGLYGYTF.

The chain uses TRBV19 and TRBJ1-5; perhaps TRBD1 as D (5 bases). Germline V gives CDR1 LNHDA, CDR2 SQIVND (reference sequence). The ends were cut back, 7 bases at V and 6 bases at J, with 22 bases in the middle. The CDR3 sequence is 16 residues long. The DNA for the CDR3 is TGTGCCAGTACCATAGCAGAGGGGATTTCGGTTCAGCCCCAGCATTTT. It codes for CASTIAEGISVQPQHF. Complete variable domain (other parts from reference TRBV19 and TRBJ1-5): DGGITQSPKYLFRKEGQNVTLSCEQNLNHDAMYWYRQDPGQGLRLIYYSQIVNDFQKGDIAEGYSVSREKKESFPLTVTSAQKNPTAFYLCASTIAEGISVQPQHFGDGTRLSIL.

This chain links TRBV10-3 with TRBJ2-7; unclear D gene. Germline CDR1 reads ENHRY; CDR2 reads SYGVKD. This CDR3 contains 11 residues. Trimming removed 3 bases at V and 2 bases at J, with 2 bases between. The CDR3 protein is CAISETYEQYF. Here the CDR3 DNA reads TGTGCCATCAGTGAAACCTACGAGCAGTACTTC.

The genes are TRBV10-3 and TRBJ2-3; 9 bases line up with TRBD2. Germline V gives CDR1 ENHRY, CDR2 SYGVKD. The length of the CDR3 is 16 residues. V lost 3 bases, J lost 3 bases, and 7 bases stayed unmatched. The CDR3 DNA follows: TGTGCCATCAGTGATCCTCGTCTAGCGGGAACAGATACGCAGTATTTT. Encoded protein: CAISDPRLAGTDTQYF.

The chain uses TRBV4-1 and TRBJ2-5; a weak D match, TRBD2 (5 bases). The CDR3 has 15 amino acids. Germline assignment: CDR1 MGHRA and CDR2 YSYEKL. Trimming stripped 4 bases from V and 5 bases from J, with 17 bases between. CDR3 loop: CASSPVGPRRETQYF. As DNA, the CDR3 is TGCGCCAGCAGCCCCGTGGGTCCACGGAGGGAGACCCAGTACTTC.